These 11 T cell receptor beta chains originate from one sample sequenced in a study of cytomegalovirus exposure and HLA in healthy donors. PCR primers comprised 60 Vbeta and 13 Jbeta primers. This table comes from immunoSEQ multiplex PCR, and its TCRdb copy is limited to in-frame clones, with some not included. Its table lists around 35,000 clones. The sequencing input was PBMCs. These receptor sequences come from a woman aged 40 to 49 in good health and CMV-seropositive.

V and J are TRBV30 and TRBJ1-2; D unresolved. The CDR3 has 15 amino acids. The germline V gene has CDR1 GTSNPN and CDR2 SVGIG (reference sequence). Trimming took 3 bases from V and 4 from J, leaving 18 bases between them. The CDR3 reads CAWSPLPGNLYGYTF. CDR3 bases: TGTGCCTGGAGCCCCCTTCCGGGAAACCTCTATGGCTACACCTTC.

CDR3 sequence (DNA): TGTGCCAGTAGTATCGGCAGGGGATACGAGCAGTACTTC. Its translation is CASSIGRGYEQYF. The rearrangement uses TRBV19 and TRBJ2-7; D may be TRBD1 (6 bases). The V gene's germline CDR1 is LNHDA and CDR2 SQIVND (reference sequence). Trimming left V 3 bases short and J 4 bases short, with 10 bases between. The CDR3 extends over 13 amino acids.

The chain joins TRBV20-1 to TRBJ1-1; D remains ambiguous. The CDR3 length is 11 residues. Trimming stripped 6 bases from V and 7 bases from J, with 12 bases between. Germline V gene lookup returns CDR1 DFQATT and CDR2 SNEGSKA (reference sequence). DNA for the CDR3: TGCAGTGCGCTACTCCGGGTTGAAGCTTTCTTT. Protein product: CSALLRVEAFF.

CDR3 in DNA: TGTGCCAGTAGTATGATCCGTCGGAATCAGCCCCAGCATTTT. Amino acid sequence: CASSMIRRNQPQHF. This chain links TRBV19 with TRBJ1-5; D not certain. CDR1 and CDR2 from the germline V gene are LNHDA and SQIVND (reference sequence). CDR3 length: 14 amino acids. Trimming cost V 3 bases and J 4 bases, with 10 bases left between them.

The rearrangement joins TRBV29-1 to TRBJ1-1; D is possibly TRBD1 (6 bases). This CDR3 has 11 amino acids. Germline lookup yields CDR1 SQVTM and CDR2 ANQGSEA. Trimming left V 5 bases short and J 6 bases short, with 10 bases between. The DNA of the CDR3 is TGCAGCGTTCGCAGGGGAGCTGAAGCTTTCTTT. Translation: CSVRRGAEAFF.

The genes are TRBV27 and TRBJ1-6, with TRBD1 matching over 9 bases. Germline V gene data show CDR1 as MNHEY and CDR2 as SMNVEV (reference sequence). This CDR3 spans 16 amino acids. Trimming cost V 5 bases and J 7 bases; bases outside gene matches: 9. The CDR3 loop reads CASSPSLGQGNSPLHF. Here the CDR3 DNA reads TGTGCCAGCAGTCCATCTCTGGGACAGGGCAATTCACCCCTCCACTTT.

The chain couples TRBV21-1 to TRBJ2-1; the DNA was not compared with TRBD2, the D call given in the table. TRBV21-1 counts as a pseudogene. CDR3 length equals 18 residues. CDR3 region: CASSKVGRLAGEGNEQFF. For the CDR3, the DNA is TGTGCCAGCAGCAAAGTGGGAAGACTAGCGGGAGAGGGCAATGAGCAGTTCTTC.

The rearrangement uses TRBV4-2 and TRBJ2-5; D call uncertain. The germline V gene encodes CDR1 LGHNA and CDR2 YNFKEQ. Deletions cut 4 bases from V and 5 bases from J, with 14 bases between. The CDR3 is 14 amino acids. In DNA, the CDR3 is TGTGCCAGCAGCCCCAACGTCGCTCGGGAGACCCAGTACTTC. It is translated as CASSPNVARETQYF.

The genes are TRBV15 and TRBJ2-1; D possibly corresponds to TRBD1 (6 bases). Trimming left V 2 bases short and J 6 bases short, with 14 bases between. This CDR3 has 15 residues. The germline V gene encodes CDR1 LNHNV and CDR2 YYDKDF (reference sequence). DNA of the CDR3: TGTGCCACCAGCAGATTTGGACAGATCCTCAATGAGCAGTTCTTC. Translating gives CATSRFGQILNEQFF.

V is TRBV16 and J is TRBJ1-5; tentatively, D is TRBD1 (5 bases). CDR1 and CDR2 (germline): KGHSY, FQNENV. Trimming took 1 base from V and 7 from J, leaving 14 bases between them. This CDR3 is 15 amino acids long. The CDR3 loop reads CASSQFRENGQPQHF. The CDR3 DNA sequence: TGTGCCAGCAGCCAATTCAGGGAAAACGGACAGCCCCAGCATTTT.

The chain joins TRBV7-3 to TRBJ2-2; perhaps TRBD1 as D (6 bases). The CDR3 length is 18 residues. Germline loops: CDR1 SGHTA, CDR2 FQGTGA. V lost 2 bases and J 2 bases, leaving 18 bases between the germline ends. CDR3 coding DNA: TGTGCCAGCAGCTTAGTAGCTGGACAGACCTTTAACACCGGGGAGCTGTTTTTT. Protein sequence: CASSLVAGQTFNTGELFF.